Sequencing of this TCR beta chain was carried out in a study of T cell responses to AZD1222 COVID-19 vaccine. Whole-study findings and limits: Receipt of two AZD1222 doses was followed by a rise in Spike-specific TCR breadth and depth. Repertoires were obtained solely post-peak T cell response. Nearly half of spike-specific TCRs reportedly target variant regions that are unmutated in the B.1.351 and B.1.1.7 variants.

Generated by immunoSEQ multiplex PCR, the TCRdb table keeps only in-frame clones and is missing some. In the table there are over 65,000 clones, about 91% of which are singletons. Points on this clone: The antigen remains unidentified.

CDR1 and CDR2 from the germline V gene are SGHRS and YFSETQ. Trimming removed 0 bases from V and 7 bases from J, with 11 bases in between. This CDR3 is 15 amino acids long. Sample: peripheral blood, taken on day 0 of MenACWY control vaccination. V is TRBV5-1 and J is TRBJ1-6; D not resolved. The source is an adult in good health. For the CDR3, the DNA is TGCGCCAGCAGCTTGGACGTCCGCGGGAATTCACCCCTCCACTTT. It translates to CASSLDVRGNSPLHF.